The rows below give T cell receptor beta chains drawn from one sample of a study of T-cell memory formation after mild COVID-19. One entry per CDR3 protein, called by TCRdb with MiXCR from the 5' RACE reads. The sample records 350,000 or so distinct CDR3 sequences, roughly 21% being singletons. The sequenced sample was PBMCs or a T cell subset sorted from them (not recorded which). These receptors were taken from an adult woman who had mild COVID-19 (a few samples of this study predate the infection). Cell type and time point are not known. The CDR3 runs from the conserved cysteine through the conserved F or W. The D gene is left open where the match is weak. The size entry is marked missing in some rows and otherwise reads once, few, many or a size class.

j_call v_call clone_size d_call cdr3_nt cdr3_aa
TRBJ2-7 TRBV6-1 NA NA TGTGCCAGCAGTCCGGACGGACAGGGAGGGAGAAACGAGCAGTACTTC CASSPDGQGGRNEQYF
TRBJ2-1 TRBV6-6 NA NA TGTGCCAGCAGTCACGGGACAGAGCAGTTCTTC CASSHGTEQFF
TRBJ2-1 TRBV7-6 NA TRBD2 TGTGCCAGCAGCCCCCGAGGGAGGCGGGAGGGCTACAATGAGCAGTTCTTC CASSPRGRREGYNEQFF
TRBJ2-5 TRBV14 NA NA TGTGCCAGCAGCACTACCGACATCCGGGAGACCCAGTACTTC CASSTTDIRETQYF
TRBJ2-1 TRBV18 NA NA TGTGCCAGCTCAGGCCTCCGACTAGTATCTGAGCAGTTCTTC CASSGLRLVSEQFF
TRBJ1-4 TRBV23-1 NA NA TGCGCCAGCAGCGGGGGCCAGAGGGTGCACGAAAAACTGTTTTTT CASSGGQRVHEKLFF
TRBJ2-1 TRBV12-3/TRBV12-4 few NA TGTGCCAGCAGTTTCTTTGAGGGCAGGAATGAGCAGTTCTTC CASSFFEGRNEQFF
TRBJ2-5 TRBV5-1 NA NA TGCGCCAGCAGCCCCCGCGTGGGCCGTGGCGGGGAGACCCAGTACTTC CASSPRVGRGGETQYF
TRBJ1-4 TRBV4-2 few NA TGTGCCAGCAGCCAAGATCTGGGGGGTGAAAAACTGTTTTTT CASSQDLGGEKLFF
TRBJ2-2 TRBV11-3 once NA TGTGCCAGCAGCCAGACAAGTTCCGGGGAGCTGTTTTTT CASSQTSSGELFF
TRBJ1-2 TRBV12-3/TRBV12-4 few NA TGTGCCAGCAGTCTAAGACACTTCAGGGAATCTAACTATGGCTACACCTTC CASSLRHFRESNYGYTF